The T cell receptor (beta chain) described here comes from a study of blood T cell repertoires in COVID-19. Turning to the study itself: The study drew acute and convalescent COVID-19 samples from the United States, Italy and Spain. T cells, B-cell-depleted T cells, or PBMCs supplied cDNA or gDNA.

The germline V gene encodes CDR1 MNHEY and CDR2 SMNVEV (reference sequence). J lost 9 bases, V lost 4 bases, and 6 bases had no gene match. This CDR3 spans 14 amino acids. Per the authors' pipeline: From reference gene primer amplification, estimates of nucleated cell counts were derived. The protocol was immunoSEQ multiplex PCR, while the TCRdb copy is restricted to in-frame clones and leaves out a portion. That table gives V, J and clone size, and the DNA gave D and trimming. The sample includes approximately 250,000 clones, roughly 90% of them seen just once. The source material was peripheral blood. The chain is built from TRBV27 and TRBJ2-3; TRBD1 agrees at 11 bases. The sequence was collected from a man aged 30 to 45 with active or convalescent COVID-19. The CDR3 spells CASSSGTGGVTQYF. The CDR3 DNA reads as TGTGCCAGCAGTTCCGGGACAGGGGGGGTCACGCAGTATTTT.